This T cell receptor beta chain is from a study of blood T cell repertoires in COVID-19. Profiling relied on immunoSEQ multiplex PCR, and the TCRdb table lists in-frame clones only, not all of them. The sample has roughly 230,000 clones; approximately 77% are singletons. Trimming took 1 base from V and 6 from J; bases not matched to a gene: 8. This CDR3 has 18 residues. CDR1 SGHVS and CDR2 FQNEAQ come from the germline V gene. This rearrangement joins TRBV7-8 to TRBJ2-3; 15 positions agree with TRBD2. The origin of this receptor is a woman of 80 years or more with acute or convalescent COVID-19. The sample comprised peripheral blood. CDR3 amino acids: CASSLGGLGLAGGDTQYF. The CDR3 coding sequence is TGTGCCAGCAGCTTAGGGGGCTTGGGACTAGCGGGGGGCGATACGCAGTATTTT.